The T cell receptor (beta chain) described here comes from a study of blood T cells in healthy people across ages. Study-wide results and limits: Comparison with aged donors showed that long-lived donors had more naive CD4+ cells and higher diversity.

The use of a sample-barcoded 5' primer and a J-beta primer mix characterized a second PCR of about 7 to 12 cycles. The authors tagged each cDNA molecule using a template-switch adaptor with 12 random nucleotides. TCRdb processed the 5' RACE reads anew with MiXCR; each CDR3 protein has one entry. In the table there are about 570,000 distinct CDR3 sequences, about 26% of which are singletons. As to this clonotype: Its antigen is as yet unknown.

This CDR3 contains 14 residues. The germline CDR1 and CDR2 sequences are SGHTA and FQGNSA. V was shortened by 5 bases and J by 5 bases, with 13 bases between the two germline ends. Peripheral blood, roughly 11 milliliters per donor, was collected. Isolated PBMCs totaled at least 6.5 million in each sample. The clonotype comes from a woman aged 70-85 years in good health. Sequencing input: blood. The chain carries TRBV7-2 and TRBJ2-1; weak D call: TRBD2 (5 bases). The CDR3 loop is CASSLRGSHNEQFF. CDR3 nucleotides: TGTGCCAGCAGCCTCCGAGGGAGTCACAATGAGCAGTTCTTC.